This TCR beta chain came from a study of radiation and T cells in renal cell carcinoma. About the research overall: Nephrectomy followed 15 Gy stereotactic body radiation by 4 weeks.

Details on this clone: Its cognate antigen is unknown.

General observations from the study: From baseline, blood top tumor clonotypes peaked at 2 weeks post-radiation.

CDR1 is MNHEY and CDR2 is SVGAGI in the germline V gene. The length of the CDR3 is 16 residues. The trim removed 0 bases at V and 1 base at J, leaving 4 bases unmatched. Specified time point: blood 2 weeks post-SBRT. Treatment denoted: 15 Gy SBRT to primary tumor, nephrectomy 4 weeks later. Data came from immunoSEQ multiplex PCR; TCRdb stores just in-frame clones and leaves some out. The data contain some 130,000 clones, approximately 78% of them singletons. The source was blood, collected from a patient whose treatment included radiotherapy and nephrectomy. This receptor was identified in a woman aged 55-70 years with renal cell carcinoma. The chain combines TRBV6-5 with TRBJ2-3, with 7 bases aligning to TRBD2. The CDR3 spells CASSYSAGVGTDTQYF. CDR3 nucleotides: TGTGCCAGCAGTTACTCGGCGGGAGTGGGCACAGATACGCAGTATTTT.